Presented here are 31 T cell receptor beta chains from one specimen sequenced in a study of blood T cell repertoires in COVID-19. Libraries were prepared by immunoSEQ multiplex PCR; TCRdb keeps only in-frame clonotypes and omits some of them. The sample holds 45,000 to 55,000 clones, approximately 80% seen once. The sequenced material came from peripheral blood. Receptors originate from a human donor with active or convalescent COVID-19. The donor label of this sample is uncertain.

This chain connects TRBV11-3 to TRBJ2-1; 15 nucleotides line up with TRBD2. Germline CDR1 reads SGHNT; CDR2 reads YENEEA. The CDR3 loop spans 17 amino acids. Trimming cost V 5 bases and J 5 bases; bases outside gene matches: 7. This chain's CDR3 is CASSRGGLAGGHNEQFF. Here the CDR3 DNA reads TGTGCCAGCAGCCGCGGCGGACTAGCGGGAGGGCACAATGAGCAGTTCTTC.

The chain links TRBV19 to TRBJ2-7; the match to TRBD1 covers 9 bases. The length of the CDR3 is 12 residues. V lost 10 bases to trimming and J lost 3 bases; unmatched junction nucleotides: 4. CDR1 is LNHDA, CDR2 SQIVND, per germline (reference sequence). The CDR3 DNA follows: TGTGCCACCGAGGGACAGGGCTACGAGCAGTACTTC. This sequence encodes CATEGQGYEQYF.

V and J are TRBV19 and TRBJ1-2; no reliable D call. This CDR3 is 11 amino acids long. The V gene lost 4 bases and the J gene lost 4 bases, with 4 bases spanning the gap. CDR1 is LNHDA, CDR2 SQIVND, per germline (reference sequence). CDR3 DNA: TGTGCCAGTAGTACAGGCTATGGCTACACCTTC. The encoded protein is CASSTGYGYTF.

The CDR3 sequence is CASGPGQGGSGELFF. The CDR3 bases are TGTGCCAGCGGCCCGGGACAGGGTGGGTCCGGGGAGCTGTTTTTT. The V gene is TRBV7-3, the J gene TRBJ2-2; 9 bases agree with TRBD1. The CDR3 is 15 amino acids. Germline V lookup: CDR1 SGHTA, CDR2 FQGTGA. Trimming removed 8 bases from V and 6 bases from J; junction bases left unmatched: 10.

This CDR3 reads CASSQETGYYGYTF. The CDR3 DNA sequence: TGCGCCAGCAGCCAAGAAACAGGCTACTATGGCTACACCTTC. V is TRBV4-3 and J is TRBJ1-2; D is possibly TRBD1 (5 bases). Deletions cut 0 bases from V and 3 bases from J, with 8 bases between. CDR1 is LGHNA, CDR2 YSLEER, per germline. The CDR3 consists of 14 residues.

This clone was seen only a few times. This chain joins TRBV18 and TRBJ1-1; tentatively, D is TRBD1 (6 bases). This CDR3 comprises 15 residues. The V and J ends lost 5 bases and 2 bases respectively, with 15 bases between them. Germline lookup yields CDR1 KGHSH and CDR2 LQKENI. The CDR3 nucleotides are TGTGCCAGCTCAAGAGAACAGGGTAAAAACACTGAAGCTTTCTTT. Protein sequence: CASSREQGKNTEAFF.

The chain combines TRBV20-1 with TRBJ1-1; D possibly corresponds to TRBD1 (5 bases). Germline assignment: CDR1 DFQATT and CDR2 SNEGSKA (reference sequence). V was trimmed by 1 base and J by 11 bases, leaving 11 bases between them. CDR3 size: 11 residues. In nucleotides, the CDR3 is TGCAGTGCTAGAGGTATCGGGGGGGCTTTCTTT. Its protein is CSARGIGGAFF.

The table lists this clone with a count of one. The chain couples TRBV2 to TRBJ2-5; the D gene is possibly TRBD2 (6 bases). The ends were cut back, 6 bases at V and 5 bases at J, with 7 bases in the middle. This CDR3 region has 11 residues. CDR1 SNHLY and CDR2 FYNNEI come from the germline V gene. CDR3: CASRGGETQYF. CDR3 sequence (DNA): TGTGCCAGCAGGGGAGGCGAGACCCAGTACTTC.

This rearrangement joins TRBV12-5 to TRBJ2-3; 12 nucleotides agree with TRBD2. The ends lost 9 bases at V and 10 bases at J; junction bases unmatched: 11. This CDR3 has 14 amino acids. Germline assignment: CDR1 LGHNT and CDR2 FRNRAP. The CDR3 nucleotides are TGTGCTAGCCTACTAGCGGGAGGCCCCCGGGCGCAGTATTTT. This gives the protein CASLLAGGPRAQYF.

The J gene is TRBJ1-6, the V gene TRBV27; D uncertain. CDR1 is MNHEY, CDR2 SMNVEV, per germline (reference sequence). The CDR3 consists of 15 residues. V dropped 2 bases and J dropped 10 bases, with 15 bases sitting between them. The CDR3 reads CASSLNRGNGSPLHF. In DNA, the CDR3 is TGTGCCAGCAGTTTAAATCGGGGAAATGGATCACCCCTCCACTTT.

The CDR3 spells CASSVDPQGASYEQYF. CDR3 bases: TGTGCCAGCAGCGTAGACCCTCAGGGGGCCTCCTACGAGCAGTACTTC. V gene TRBV9 combines with J gene TRBJ2-7; the match to TRBD1 covers 8 bases. CDR1 and CDR2 (germline): SGDLS, YYNGEE. Losses at the gene ends were 0 bases for V and 0 bases for J; bases not matched to a gene: 5. This CDR3 has 16 amino acids. Full variable domain (remainder filled in from reference TRBV9 and TRBJ2-7): DSGVTQTPKHLITATGQRVTLRCSPRSGDLSVYWYQQSLDQGLQFLIQYYNGEERAKGNILERFSAQQFPDLHSELNLSSLELGDSALYFCASSVDPQGASYEQYFGPGTRLTVT.

This chain connects TRBV6-1 to TRBJ2-1; D remains ambiguous. V lost 0 bases, J lost 6 bases, and 9 bases lay in between. CDR3 length: 14 residues. Germline lookup yields CDR1 MNHNS and CDR2 SASEGT. CDR3 sequence reads: CASSEALRSNEQFF. In DNA, the CDR3 is TGTGCCAGCAGTGAAGCGCTTCGGAGCAATGAGCAGTTCTTC.

The V and J genes are TRBV30 and TRBJ1-5; D possibly corresponds to TRBD1 (6 bases). The V and J ends lost 3 bases and 4 bases respectively, with 13 bases between them. The CDR3 runs 14 residues. In germline, CDR1 is GTSNPN, CDR2 SVGIG (reference sequence). CDR3 DNA sequence: TGTGCCTGGAGGAAGGCAGGGGAGAATCAGCCCCAGCATTTT. This gives the protein CAWRKAGENQPQHF.

The J gene is TRBJ2-1, the V gene TRBV6-4; 9 bases agree with TRBD1. After removal of 7 bases from V and 4 bases from J, the junction contained 5 bases not matched to a gene. The CDR3 runs 14 residues. Germline V lookup: CDR1 MRHNA, CDR2 SNTAGT. CDR3 DNA sequence: TGTGCCAGCAATCCAGGACAGGGGTACAATGAGCAGTTCTTC. It encodes CASNPGQGYNEQFF.

This chain links TRBV7-6 with TRBJ1-5; D is ambiguous. This CDR3 has 14 amino acids. The germline gives CDR1 SGHVS, CDR2 FNYEAQ. Trimming removed 5 bases at V and 2 bases at J, with 10 bases between. The CDR3 DNA reads TGTGCCAGCAGCGGAGGACTCGGCAATCAGCCCCAGCATTTT. This encodes CASSGGLGNQPQHF.

This clone was recorded once. The chain combines TRBV2 with TRBJ2-3; TRBD2 aligns across 7 bases. This CDR3 comprises 15 residues. With V trimmed by 8 bases and J by 2 bases, 10 bases remained unmatched. Germline lookup yields CDR1 SNHLY and CDR2 FYNNEI. The CDR3 DNA follows: TGTGCCAGCCTAGGGAGGGCTAGAGCCACAGATACGCAGTATTTT. It yields the protein CASLGRARATDTQYF. Combining the CDR3 with reference TRBV2 and TRBJ2-3 gives the whole variable domain EPEVTQTPSHQVTQMGQEVILRCVPISNHLYFYWYRQILGQKVEFLVSFYNNEISEKSEIFDDQFSVERPDGSNFTLKIRSTKLEDSAMYFCASLGRARATDTQYFGPGTRLTVL.

The V gene is TRBV30, the J gene TRBJ1-5; D is unclear. Germline assignment: CDR1 GTSNPN and CDR2 SVGIG (reference sequence). This CDR3 contains 12 residues. Deletions cut 0 bases from V and 7 bases from J, with 7 bases between. The CDR3 region is CAWSVGGQPQHF. The CDR3 coding sequence is TGTGCCTGGAGTGTGGGAGGCCAGCCCCAGCATTTT.

This chain uses TRBV11-3 with TRBJ1-6, with D possibly being TRBD1 (5 bases). This CDR3 contains 14 residues. The germline CDR1 and CDR2 sequences are SGHNT and YENEEA. V lost 5 bases and J 6 bases, leaving 11 bases between the germline ends. The CDR3, as DNA: TGTGCCAGCAGCACACTCGGGGGTAATTCACCCCTCCACTTT. Amino acid sequence: CASSTLGGNSPLHF.

This sequence joins TRBV7-2 and TRBJ1-5; D ambiguous. This CDR3 is 13 amino acids long. Trimming cost V 1 base and J 4 bases, with 5 bases left between them. Germline assignment: CDR1 SGHTA and CDR2 FQGNSA. The CDR3 DNA follows: TGTGCCAGCAGCTTAGACGGGAATCAGCCCCAGCATTTT. Translated: CASSLDGNQPQHF.

V gene TRBV21-1 combines with J gene TRBJ1-2. TRBV21-1 represents a pseudogene. The CDR3 has 15 amino acids. The CDR3 sequence: CASSKVYGVNYGYTF. The CDR3 nucleotides are TGTGCCAGCAGCAAAGTCTACGGTGTTAACTATGGCTACACCTTC.

V is TRBV28 and J is TRBJ1-5; D not resolved. Germline CDR1 and CDR2: MDHEN and SYDVKM. Trimming took off 7 bases at V and 2 bases at J, with 6 bases between the two ends. CDR3 length: 12 residues. The CDR3 loop reads CASTPGNQPQHF. The CDR3 DNA is TGTGCCAGCACCCCCGGCAATCAGCCCCAGCATTTT.

This clone has more than one count but fewer than ten. This chain uses TRBV27 with TRBJ1-1; 8 bases match TRBD1. Germline CDR1 reads MNHEY; CDR2 reads SMNVEV (reference sequence). With V trimmed by 6 bases and J by 6 bases, 0 bases remained unmatched. CDR3 length equals 11 residues. CDR3 sequence reads: CASRQGAEAFF. The CDR3 coding sequence is TGTGCCAGCAGACAGGGGGCTGAAGCTTTCTTT.

V and J are TRBV29-1 and TRBJ2-1; D perhaps matches TRBD2 (6 bases). The CDR3 extends over 17 amino acids. The germline V gene has CDR1 SQVTM and CDR2 ANQGSEA. Trimming pared 7 bases from V and 8 bases from J, leaving 30 bases between. In nucleotides, the CDR3 is TGCAGCGGGACTCCCCGGGAGAAATGGCCTACCCCCGATGAGCAGTTCTTC. Translating it yields CSGTPREKWPTPDEQFF.

J is TRBJ1-3 and V is TRBV28; possibly TRBD1 for D (6 bases). The CDR3 has 15 amino acids. The germline V gene has CDR1 MDHEN and CDR2 SYDVKM. Trimming cost V 3 bases and J 4 bases, with 13 bases left between them. CDR3: CASSLTGRSGNTIYF. CDR3 bases: TGTGCCAGCAGTTTGACAGGCAGATCCGGAAACACCATATATTTT.

This clone showed up just once. The chain links TRBV5-4 to TRBJ2-7, with 7 bases that match TRBD2. There are 15 residues in the CDR3. Germline trimming cut 5 bases from V and 3 bases from J; bases unmatched to any gene: 11. Germline assignment: CDR1 SGHNT and CDR2 YYREEE (reference sequence). CDR3 region: CASSPSGGSFYEQYF. The DNA for the CDR3 is TGTGCCAGCAGTCCTAGCGGCGGGAGCTTCTACGAGCAGTACTTC.

The genes are TRBV6-5 and TRBJ2-5, with 8 positions matching TRBD2. This CDR3 comprises 15 residues. CDR1 and CDR2 from the germline V gene are MNHEY and SVGAGI. Unmatched junction bases numbered 10, after V lost 5 bases and J lost 5 bases. The CDR3 region is CASSPRSGGRETQYF. CDR3 coding DNA: TGTGCCAGCAGTCCTCGCTCCGGCGGGAGGGAGACCCAGTACTTC.

The V and J genes are TRBV5-1 and TRBJ1-3; 7 positions agree with TRBD1. Trimming cost V 4 bases and J 0 bases; bases outside gene matches: 7. The CDR3 is made up of 16 amino acids. The germline V gene encodes CDR1 SGHRS and CDR2 YFSETQ. The CDR3 nucleotides read TGCGCCAGCAGCCCGGTAAGACAGGGCTCTGGAAACACCATATATTTT. Translation gives CASSPVRQGSGNTIYF.

This chain links TRBV5-1 with TRBJ2-3; possibly TRBD2 for D (6 bases). CDR1 SGHRS and CDR2 YFSETQ come from the germline V gene. The CDR3 loop spans 15 amino acids. Trimming cost V 1 base and J 0 bases, with 9 bases left between them. CDR3 in amino acids: CASSLSGSSTDTQYF. CDR3 nucleotides: TGCGCCAGCAGCTTGTCCGGGAGCAGCACAGATACGCAGTATTTT.

This chain uses TRBV19 with TRBJ1-5; D may be TRBD1 (6 bases). The CDR3 loop spans 11 amino acids. The V gene's germline CDR1 is LNHDA and CDR2 SQIVND (reference sequence). CDR3 coding DNA: TGTGCAGGGGGGGGTAACCAGCCCCAGCATTTT. Translation: CAGGGNQPQHF.

A single count supports this clone. The chain has TRBV2 and TRBJ2-3; 9 bases match TRBD2. With 2 bases clipped from V and 2 bases from J, the junction kept 5 bases outside the gene matches. This CDR3 comprises 16 residues. Germline V CDR1 and CDR2: SNHLY, FYNNEI. The CDR3 spells CASSERAGGPTDTQYF. CDR3 nucleotide sequence: TGTGCCAGCAGTGAAAGGGCGGGAGGGCCCACAGATACGCAGTATTTT. Drawing the rest from reference TRBV2 and TRBJ2-3, the complete variable domain is EPEVTQTPSHQVTQMGQEVILRCVPISNHLYFYWYRQILGQKVEFLVSFYNNEISEKSEIFDDQFSVERPDGSNFTLKIRSTKLEDSAMYFCASSERAGGPTDTQYFGPGTRLTVL.

CDR3 residues: CASSTAYRSNQPQHF. The CDR3 region has the DNA TGTGCCAGTAGTACCGCTTATAGAAGCAATCAGCCCCAGCATTTT. This sequence joins TRBV19 and TRBJ1-5; D gene ambiguous. V lost 4 bases, J lost 1 base, and 11 bases lay in between. CDR1 and CDR2 from the germline V gene are LNHDA and SQIVND (reference sequence). The CDR3 has 15 amino acids.